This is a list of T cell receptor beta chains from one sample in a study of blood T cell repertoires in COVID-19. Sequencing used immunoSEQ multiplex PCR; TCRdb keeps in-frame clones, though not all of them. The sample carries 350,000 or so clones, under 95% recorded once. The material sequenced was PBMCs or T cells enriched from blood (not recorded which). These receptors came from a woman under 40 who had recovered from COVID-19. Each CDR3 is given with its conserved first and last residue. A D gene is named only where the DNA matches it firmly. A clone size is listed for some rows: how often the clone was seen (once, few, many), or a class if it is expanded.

CDR3 protein: CASSFRGTDTQYF; CDR3 DNA: TGTGCCAGCAGCTTCCGGGGGACAGATACGCAGTATTTT; J gene: TRBJ2-3; V gene: TRBV7-3; clone size: .; D gene: .
CDR3 protein: CSVESGGTPEQYF; CDR3 DNA: TGCAGCGTTGAATCTGGAGGGACCCCAGAGCAGTACTTC; J gene: TRBJ2-7; V gene: TRBV29-1; clone size: .; D gene: .
CDR3 protein: CASSFQRVRQFF; CDR3 DNA: TGTGCCAGCAGTTTTCAACGGGTTCGGCAGTTCTTC; J gene: TRBJ2-1; V gene: TRBV12-3/TRBV12-4; clone size: .; D gene: .
CDR3 protein: CASKDMNTEAFF; CDR3 DNA: TGTGCCAGCAAGGACATGAACACTGAAGCTTTCTTT; J gene: TRBJ1-1; V gene: TRBV2; clone size: .; D gene: .
CDR3 protein: CASNLDRVPPQPQHF; CDR3 DNA: TGTGCCAGTAACCTCGACAGGGTGCCGCCTCAGCCCCAGCATTTT; J gene: TRBJ1-5; V gene: TRBV19; clone size: .; D gene: TRBD1
CDR3 protein: CSGRQASNTGELFF; CDR3 DNA: TGCAGCGGGAGACAGGCATCGAACACCGGGGAGCTGTTTTTT; J gene: TRBJ2-2; V gene: TRBV29-1; clone size: .; D gene: .
CDR3 protein: CASSFTGQGQDTEAFF; CDR3 DNA: TGTGCCAGCAGTTTCACGGGCCAGGGGCAGGACACTGAAGCTTTCTTT; J gene: TRBJ1-1; V gene: TRBV6-2/TRBV6-3; clone size: .; D gene: .
CDR3 protein: CASSLVPGEQFF; CDR3 DNA: TGTGCCAGCAGCCTCGTGCCGGGTGAGCAGTTCTTC; J gene: TRBJ2-1; V gene: TRBV3-1/TRBV3-2; clone size: .; D gene: .
CDR3 protein: CASTKIGTGGGEQYF; CDR3 DNA: TGTGCCAGCACAAAGATTGGGACAGGGGGCGGAGAGCAGTACTTC; J gene: TRBJ2-7; V gene: TRBV28; clone size: .; D gene: TRBD1
CDR3 protein: CASSRLGTGRGEQYF; CDR3 DNA: TGTGCCAGCAGTCGCCTCGGGACAGGGCGGGGGGAGCAGTACTTC; J gene: TRBJ2-7; V gene: TRBV9; clone size: .; D gene: TRBD1
CDR3 protein: CASRPLDFGTGELFF; CDR3 DNA: TGCGCCAGCAGACCACTAGATTTTGGCACCGGGGAGCTGTTTTTT; J gene: TRBJ2-2; V gene: TRBV5-1; clone size: .; D gene: .
CDR3 protein: CASSWQGNQPQHF; CDR3 DNA: TGTGCCAGCAGTTGGCAGGGTAATCAGCCCCAGCATTTT; J gene: TRBJ1-5; V gene: TRBV27; clone size: .; D gene: .
CDR3 protein: CASSGRPRVENEKLFF; CDR3 DNA: TGTGCCAGCAGCGGACGCCCCAGGGTGGAGAATGAAAAACTGTTTTTT; J gene: TRBJ1-4; V gene: TRBV7-9; clone size: .; D gene: .
CDR3 protein: CATSRDGSSGANVLTF; CDR3 DNA: TGTGCCACCAGCAGAGATGGGAGCTCTGGGGCCAACGTCCTGACTTTC; J gene: TRBJ2-6; V gene: TRBV15; clone size: few; D gene: .
CDR3 protein: CASSSGTTIHEQYF; CDR3 DNA: TGTGCCAGCAGCTCCGGAACGACAATCCACGAGCAGTACTTC; J gene: TRBJ2-7; V gene: TRBV7-2; clone size: .; D gene: .
CDR3 protein: CASSYSSGGTEAFF; CDR3 DNA: TGTGCCAGCAGTTACTCATCGGGTGGGACTGAAGCTTTCTTT; J gene: TRBJ1-1; V gene: TRBV6-5; clone size: .; D gene: .
CDR3 protein: CASLPGLGNTIYF; CDR3 DNA: TGTGCCAGCCTCCCGGGTCTAGGAAACACCATATATTTT; J gene: TRBJ1-3; V gene: TRBV21-1; clone size: many; D gene: .
CDR3 protein: CASSDDRVLVSSGYTF; CDR3 DNA: TGTGCCAGCAGTGACGACAGGGTCCTAGTCTCTAGCGGCTACACCTTC; J gene: TRBJ1-2; V gene: TRBV2; clone size: .; D gene: TRBD1
CDR3 protein: CASSEGYVTDTQYF; CDR3 DNA: TGTGCCAGCAGTGAAGGTTATGTGACAGATACGCAGTATTTT; J gene: TRBJ2-3; V gene: TRBV2; clone size: .; D gene: .
CDR3 protein: CASIGTSHFNEQFF; CDR3 DNA: TGTGCCAGCATCGGGACTAGTCATTTCAATGAGCAGTTCTTC; J gene: TRBJ2-1; V gene: TRBV11-2; clone size: .; D gene: TRBD2
CDR3 protein: CSVEDRRQGDGYTF; CDR3 DNA: TGCAGCGTTGAAGATAGGCGGCAGGGGGATGGCTACACCTTC; J gene: TRBJ1-2; V gene: TRBV29-1; clone size: .; D gene: TRBD1
CDR3 protein: CASSNARATYEQYF; CDR3 DNA: TGTGCCAGCAGCAATGCGAGGGCAACCTACGAGCAGTACTTC; J gene: TRBJ2-7; V gene: TRBV7-9; clone size: .; D gene: .
CDR3 protein: CASSPPDLGAGFSNEQFF; CDR3 DNA: TGTGCCAGCTCACCACCGGACCTGGGAGCGGGGTTTAGCAATGAGCAGTTCTTC; J gene: TRBJ2-1; V gene: TRBV18; clone size: .; D gene: TRBD2
CDR3 protein: CASSVGSGGSSRFF; CDR3 DNA: TGTGCCAGCAGCGTAGGTTCAGGGGGGTCTAGCCGGTTCTTC; J gene: TRBJ2-1; V gene: TRBV9; clone size: .; D gene: .
CDR3 protein: CASSFSGRSSGSYEQYF; CDR3 DNA: TGTGCCAGCAGCTTTTCGGGGCGGAGTAGCGGTTCCTACGAGCAGTACTTC; J gene: TRBJ2-7; V gene: TRBV7-8; clone size: few; D gene: .
CDR3 protein: CASSLPGNTEAFF; CDR3 DNA: TGTGCCAGCAGCTTACCAGGGAACACTGAAGCTTTCTTT; J gene: TRBJ1-1; V gene: TRBV11-3; clone size: .; D gene: .
CDR3 protein: CASSSSGGHEQYF; CDR3 DNA: TGTGCCAGCAGCTCGTCGGGGGGCCACGAGCAGTACTTC; J gene: TRBJ2-7; V gene: TRBV11-2; clone size: .; D gene: .
CDR3 protein: CASSMARSGNTIYF; CDR3 DNA: TGTGCCAGTAGTATGGCCCGCTCTGGAAACACCATATATTTT; J gene: TRBJ1-3; V gene: TRBV19; clone size: .; D gene: .
CDR3 protein: CASSLSSGSEAFF; CDR3 DNA: TGTGCCAGCAGTTTAAGTTCAGGGTCCGAAGCTTTCTTT; J gene: TRBJ1-1; V gene: TRBV27; clone size: .; D gene: .
CDR3 protein: CASSFQIFNYGYTF; CDR3 DNA: TGTGCCAGCAGTTTTCAGATTTTTAACTATGGCTACACCTTC; J gene: TRBJ1-2; V gene: TRBV28; clone size: .; D gene: .
CDR3 protein: CASSYTGQGVGQYF; CDR3 DNA: TGTGCCAGCAGTTACACTGGACAGGGGGTAGGGCAGTACTTC; J gene: TRBJ2-7; V gene: TRBV6-5; clone size: .; D gene: TRBD1
CDR3 protein: CASSFHTGTSGRYEQYF; CDR3 DNA: TGTGCCAGCAGTTTCCACACCGGGACTAGCGGGCGATACGAGCAGTACTTC; J gene: TRBJ2-7; V gene: TRBV28; clone size: .; D gene: TRBD2
CDR3 protein: CATSTRQGKNEKLFF; CDR3 DNA: TGTGCCACCAGCACTCGACAGGGGAAGAATGAAAAACTGTTTTTT; J gene: TRBJ1-4; V gene: TRBV15; clone size: once; D gene: TRBD1
CDR3 protein: CATSSRGENTEAFF; CDR3 DNA: TGTGCCACTTCCAGCCGAGGTGAGAACACTGAAGCTTTCTTT; J gene: TRBJ1-1; V gene: TRBV24-1; clone size: .; D gene: .
CDR3 protein: CASSTGTGKFDEQYF; CDR3 DNA: TGTGCTAGCAGCACAGGGACAGGGAAATTCGACGAGCAGTACTTC; J gene: TRBJ2-7; V gene: TRBV7-7; clone size: few; D gene: TRBD1
CDR3 protein: CASSAGLAATDTQYF; CDR3 DNA: TGTGCCAGTAGTGCCGGGCTAGCGGCCACAGATACGCAGTATTTT; J gene: TRBJ2-3; V gene: TRBV19; clone size: .; D gene: TRBD2
CDR3 protein: CASSLPRQAGGANVLTF; CDR3 DNA: TGCGCCAGCAGCTTACCCCGCCAGGCTGGTGGGGCCAACGTCCTGACTTTC; J gene: TRBJ2-6; V gene: TRBV5-1; clone size: .; D gene: .
CDR3 protein: CASSQDRGRETQYF; CDR3 DNA: TGCGCCAGCAGCCAAGACAGGGGGCGAGAGACCCAGTACTTC; J gene: TRBJ2-5; V gene: TRBV4-3; clone size: once; D gene: TRBD1
CDR3 protein: CASSVSRSGKQFF; CDR3 DNA: TGTGCCAGCAGCGTTTCCCGTAGCGGTAAGCAGTTCTTC; J gene: TRBJ2-1; V gene: TRBV9; clone size: once; D gene: .
CDR3 protein: CASSPQGTGKNTEAFF; CDR3 DNA: TGTGCCAGCAGTCCTCAAGGGACAGGAAAGAACACTGAAGCTTTCTTT; J gene: TRBJ1-1; V gene: TRBV28; clone size: .; D gene: TRBD1
CDR3 protein: CASSQDPLREQYF; CDR3 DNA: TGTGCCAGCAGCCAAGACCCCTTGAGGGAGCAGTACTTC; J gene: TRBJ2-7; V gene: TRBV3-1/TRBV3-2; clone size: .; D gene: .
CDR3 protein: CATSDNSGVQETQYF; CDR3 DNA: TGTGCCACCAGTGACAACTCAGGGGTTCAAGAGACCCAGTACTTC; J gene: TRBJ2-5; V gene: TRBV24-1; clone size: .; D gene: .
CDR3 protein: CASSVVHRGDTQYF; CDR3 DNA: TGTGCCAGCAGCGTAGTTCATCGAGGAGATACGCAGTATTTT; J gene: TRBJ2-3; V gene: TRBV9; clone size: .; D gene: .
CDR3 protein: CSAGTSEQFF; CDR3 DNA: TGCAGCGCTGGGACAAGTGAGCAGTTCTTC; J gene: TRBJ2-1; V gene: TRBV29-1; clone size: .; D gene: .
CDR3 protein: CASSLRGLAPNNEQFF; CDR3 DNA: TGTGCCAGTAGTCTCCGGGGACTAGCGCCTAACAATGAGCAGTTCTTC; J gene: TRBJ2-1; V gene: TRBV19; clone size: .; D gene: TRBD2
CDR3 protein: CASSSDTRGMNTEAFF; CDR3 DNA: TGTGCCAGCAGTTCCGATACCAGGGGAATGAACACTGAAGCTTTCTTT; J gene: TRBJ1-1; V gene: TRBV6-5; clone size: .; D gene: .
CDR3 protein: CASSIGAGTGELFF; CDR3 DNA: TGTGCCAGTAGTATTGGGGCGGGAACCGGGGAGCTGTTTTTT; J gene: TRBJ2-2; V gene: TRBV19; clone size: few; D gene: .
CDR3 protein: CASKNIQGGNTEAFF; CDR3 DNA: TGTGCCAGCAAAAACATCCAGGGGGGGAACACTGAAGCTTTCTTT; J gene: TRBJ1-1; V gene: TRBV11-2; clone size: .; D gene: TRBD1
CDR3 protein: CASSPLRGGALTYEQYF; CDR3 DNA: TGCGCCAGCAGCCCCCTGAGAGGGGGGGCGCTTACCTACGAGCAGTACTTC; J gene: TRBJ2-7; V gene: TRBV4-1; clone size: .; D gene: .
CDR3 protein: CASSSGTSVSTDTQYF; CDR3 DNA: TGCGCCAGCAGCTCTGGGACTAGCGTGAGCACAGATACGCAGTATTTT; J gene: TRBJ2-3; V gene: TRBV5-1; clone size: .; D gene: TRBD2
CDR3 protein: CASSTDGPDRNYAGANVLTF; CDR3 DNA: TGTGCCAGTAGTACCGACGGCCCCGACAGGAATTACGCTGGGGCCAACGTCCTGACTTTC; J gene: TRBJ2-6; V gene: TRBV19; clone size: .; D gene: .
CDR3 protein: CASSFMSPSYNEQFF; CDR3 DNA: TGCGCCAGCAGCTTCATGAGTCCCTCCTACAATGAGCAGTTCTTC; J gene: TRBJ2-1; V gene: TRBV5-1; clone size: .; D gene: .
CDR3 protein: CASSLGESPLHF; CDR3 DNA: TGTGCCAGCAGTTTAGGGGAATCACCCCTCCACTTT; J gene: TRBJ1-6; V gene: TRBV6-5; clone size: .; D gene: .
CDR3 protein: CASSYDGGGGQPQHF; CDR3 DNA: TGTGCCAGCAGTTACGATGGGGGCGGGGGTCAGCCCCAGCATTTT; J gene: TRBJ1-5; V gene: TRBV6-5; clone size: .; D gene: .
CDR3 protein: CASSDRWGDTTDTQYF; CDR3 DNA: TGTGCCAGCAGCGACCGCTGGGGGGATACTACAGATACGCAGTATTTT; J gene: TRBJ2-3; V gene: TRBV7-9; clone size: .; D gene: .
CDR3 protein: CASSHSENTEAFF; CDR3 DNA: TGTGCCAGCAGCCATAGCGAGAACACTGAAGCTTTCTTT; J gene: TRBJ1-1; V gene: TRBV3-1/TRBV3-2; clone size: .; D gene: .
CDR3 protein: CASSLSVLGTEAFF; CDR3 DNA: TGTGCCAGCAGCTTATCAGTGCTAGGAACTGAAGCTTTCTTT; J gene: TRBJ1-1; V gene: TRBV7-2; clone size: .; D gene: .
CDR3 protein: CASSLVGTVNTGELFF; CDR3 DNA: TGTGCCAGCAGCTTAGTAGGGACAGTTAACACCGGGGAGCTGTTTTTT; J gene: TRBJ2-2; V gene: TRBV11-3; clone size: .; D gene: TRBD1
CDR3 protein: CASSPGDSLSPLHF; CDR3 DNA: TGCGCCAGCAGCCCGGGTGACAGCCTTTCACCCCTCCACTTT; J gene: TRBJ1-6; V gene: TRBV5-1; clone size: .; D gene: .